The clone carrying this T cell receptor (beta chain) was found many times. What it binds is unknown. Trimming cost V 1 base and J 7 bases; bases outside gene matches: 5. Germline loops: CDR1 SGHVS, CDR2 FNYEAQ. The CDR3 totals 15 residues. These data belong to a study of T-cell reconstitution after alpha-beta-depleted transplantation in children. Findings of the study overall: Reportedly, roughly two months post-transplant, alpha-beta T cells arose from several hundred expanded graft clones. Several patients had high TCRbeta diversity at day 60; it came from surviving recipient T cells and thymic progenitors.

As it was prepared, the TCRbeta library received unique molecular identifiers. TCRdb used MiXCR to reprocess the PCR reads, holding one entry per CDR3 protein. The sample shows approximately 170,000 distinct CDR3 sequences, 11% of them seen only once. The sequences come from PBMCs, collected before TCRalphabeta/CD19-depleted stem cell transplant. The clonotype originates from a boy under 10 years old with acute myeloid leukemia, due to receive a stem cell transplant. V and J are TRBV7-6 and TRBJ2-1, with TRBD2 matching over 9 bases. The CDR3 nucleotides are TGTGCCAGCAGCTTAGGAGCGGGGGGTTGGAATGAGCAGTTCTTC. It encodes CASSLGAGGWNEQFF.